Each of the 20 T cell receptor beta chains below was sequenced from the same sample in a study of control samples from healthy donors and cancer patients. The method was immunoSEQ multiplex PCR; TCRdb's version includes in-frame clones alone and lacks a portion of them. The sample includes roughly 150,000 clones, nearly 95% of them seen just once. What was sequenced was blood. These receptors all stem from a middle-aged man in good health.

CDR3 amino acids: CASSLVNREETQYF. CDR3 DNA sequence: TGTGCCAGCAGCTTAGTGAACAGGGAAGAGACCCAGTACTTC. This rearrangement joins TRBV7-2 to TRBJ2-5, with D possibly matching TRBD1 (6 bases). The germline V gene encodes CDR1 SGHTA and CDR2 FQGNSA. Trimming removed 1 base at V and 3 bases at J, with 9 bases between. The CDR3 length is 14 residues. Variable domain in full (rest from reference TRBV7-2 and TRBJ2-5): GAGVSQSPSNKVTEKGKDVELRCDPISGHTALYWYRQSLGQGLEFLIYFQGNSAPDKSGLPSDRFSAERTGGSVSTLTIQRTQQEDSAVYLCASSLVNREETQYFGPGTRLLVL.

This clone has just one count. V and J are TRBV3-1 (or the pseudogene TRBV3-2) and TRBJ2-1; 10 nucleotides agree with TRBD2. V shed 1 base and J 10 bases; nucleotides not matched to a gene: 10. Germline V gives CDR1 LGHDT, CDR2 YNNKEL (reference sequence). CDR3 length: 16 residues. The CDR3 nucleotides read TGTGCCAGCAGCCAAGTACTAGCGGGGTCCGCCGGAGAGCAGTTCTTC. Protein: CASSQVLAGSAGEQFF.

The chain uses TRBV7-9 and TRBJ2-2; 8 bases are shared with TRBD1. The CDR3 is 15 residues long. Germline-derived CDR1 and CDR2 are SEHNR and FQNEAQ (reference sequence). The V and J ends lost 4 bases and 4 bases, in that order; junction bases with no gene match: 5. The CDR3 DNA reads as TGTGCCAGCAGCTCCCGGGACAGGCGCACCGGGGAGCTGTTTTTT. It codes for CASSSRDRRTGELFF.

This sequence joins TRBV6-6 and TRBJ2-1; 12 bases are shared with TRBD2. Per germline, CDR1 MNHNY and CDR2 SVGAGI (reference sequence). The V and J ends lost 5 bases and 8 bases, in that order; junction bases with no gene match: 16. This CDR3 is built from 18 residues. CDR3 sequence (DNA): TGTGCCAGCAGTCCCGCTAGAGCTAGCGGGAGGGTGGGATATGAGCAGTTCTTC. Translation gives CASSPARASGRVGYEQFF.

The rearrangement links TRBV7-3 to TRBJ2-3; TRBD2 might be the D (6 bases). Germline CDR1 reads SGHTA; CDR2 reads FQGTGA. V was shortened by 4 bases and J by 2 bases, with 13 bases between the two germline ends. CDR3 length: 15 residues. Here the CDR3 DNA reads TGTGCCAGCAGCTCCCTGGGACTCCTCACAGATACGCAGTATTTT. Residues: CASSSLGLLTDTQYF.

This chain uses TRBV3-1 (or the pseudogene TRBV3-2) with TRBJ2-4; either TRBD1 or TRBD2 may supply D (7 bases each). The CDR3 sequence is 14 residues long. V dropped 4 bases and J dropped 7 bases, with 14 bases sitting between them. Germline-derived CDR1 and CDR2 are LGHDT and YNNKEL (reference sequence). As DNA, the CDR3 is TGTGCCAGCAGCCCAGGGGGGGGTGTGAACATTCAGTACTTC. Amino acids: CASSPGGGVNIQYF.

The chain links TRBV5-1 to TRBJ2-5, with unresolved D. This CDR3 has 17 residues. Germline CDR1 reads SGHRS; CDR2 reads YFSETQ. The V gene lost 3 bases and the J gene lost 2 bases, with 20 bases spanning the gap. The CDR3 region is CASSSISLRVRQETQYF. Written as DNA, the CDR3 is TGCGCCAGCAGCTCTATATCCCTCCGGGTTCGTCAAGAGACCCAGTACTTC.

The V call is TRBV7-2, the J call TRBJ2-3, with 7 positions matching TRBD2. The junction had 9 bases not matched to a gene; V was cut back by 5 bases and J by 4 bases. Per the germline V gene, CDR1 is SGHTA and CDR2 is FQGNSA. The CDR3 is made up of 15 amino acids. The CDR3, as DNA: TGTGCCAGCAGCAGCGCTGGCGGGAGCGCAGATACGCAGTATTTT. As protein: CASSSAGGSADTQYF.

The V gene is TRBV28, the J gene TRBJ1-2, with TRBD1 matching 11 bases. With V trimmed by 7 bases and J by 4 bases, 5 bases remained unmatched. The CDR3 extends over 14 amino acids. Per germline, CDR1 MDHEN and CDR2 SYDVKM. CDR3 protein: CASIGQGAGYGYTF. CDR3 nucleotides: TGTGCCAGCATTGGACAGGGGGCTGGCTATGGCTACACCTTC.

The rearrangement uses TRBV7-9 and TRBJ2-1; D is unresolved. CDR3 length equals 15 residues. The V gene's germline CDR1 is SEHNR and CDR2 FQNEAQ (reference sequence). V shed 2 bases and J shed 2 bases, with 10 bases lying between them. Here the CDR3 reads CASSLPGSTYNEQFF. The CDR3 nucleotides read TGTGCCAGCAGCTTACCGGGCTCCACCTACAATGAGCAGTTCTTC. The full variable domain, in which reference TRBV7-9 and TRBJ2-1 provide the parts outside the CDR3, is DTGVSQNPRHKITKRGQNVTFRCDPISEHNRLYWYRQTLGQGPEFLTYFQNEAQLEKSRLLSDRFSAERPKGSFSTLEIQRTEQGDSAMYLCASSLPGSTYNEQFFGPGTRLTVL.

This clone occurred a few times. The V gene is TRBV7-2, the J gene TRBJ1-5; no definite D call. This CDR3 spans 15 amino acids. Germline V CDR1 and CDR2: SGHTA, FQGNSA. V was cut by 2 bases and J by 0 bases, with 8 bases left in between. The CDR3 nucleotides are TGTGCCAGCAGCTTAAGGAGAGGTAGCAATCAGCCCCAGCATTTT. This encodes CASSLRRGSNQPQHF. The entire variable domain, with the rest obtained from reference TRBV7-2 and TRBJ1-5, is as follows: GAGVSQSPSNKVTEKGKDVELRCDPISGHTALYWYRQSLGQGLEFLIYFQGNSAPDKSGLPSDRFSAERTGGSVSTLTIQRTQQEDSAVYLCASSLRRGSNQPQHFGDGTRLSIL.

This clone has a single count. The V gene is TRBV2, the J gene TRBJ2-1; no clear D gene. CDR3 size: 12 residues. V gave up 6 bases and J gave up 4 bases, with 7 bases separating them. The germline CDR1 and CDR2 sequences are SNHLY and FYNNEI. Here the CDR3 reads CASSRGYNEQFF. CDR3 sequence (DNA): TGTGCCAGCAGCCGTGGGTACAATGAGCAGTTCTTC.

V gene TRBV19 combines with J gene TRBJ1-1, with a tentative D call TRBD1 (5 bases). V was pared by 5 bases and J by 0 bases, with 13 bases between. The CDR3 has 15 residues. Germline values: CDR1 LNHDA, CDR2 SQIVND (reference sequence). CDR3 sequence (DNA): TGTGCCAGTAGTCAGGGTAGAAGGGTGAACACTGAAGCTTTCTTT. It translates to CASSQGRRVNTEAFF.

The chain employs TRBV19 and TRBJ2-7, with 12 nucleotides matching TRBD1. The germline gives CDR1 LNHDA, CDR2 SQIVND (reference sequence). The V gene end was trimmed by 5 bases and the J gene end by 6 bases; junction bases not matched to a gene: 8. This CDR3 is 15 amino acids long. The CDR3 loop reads CASSPLPGQGAEQYF. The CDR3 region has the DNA TGTGCCAGTAGTCCTCTTCCGGGACAGGGGGCCGAGCAGTACTTC.

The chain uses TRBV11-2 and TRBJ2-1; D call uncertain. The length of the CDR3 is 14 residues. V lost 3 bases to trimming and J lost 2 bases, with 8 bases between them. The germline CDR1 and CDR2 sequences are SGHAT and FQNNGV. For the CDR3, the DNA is TGTGCCAGCAGCTTTTTCACGGCCTACAATGAGCAGTTCTTC. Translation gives CASSFFTAYNEQFF.

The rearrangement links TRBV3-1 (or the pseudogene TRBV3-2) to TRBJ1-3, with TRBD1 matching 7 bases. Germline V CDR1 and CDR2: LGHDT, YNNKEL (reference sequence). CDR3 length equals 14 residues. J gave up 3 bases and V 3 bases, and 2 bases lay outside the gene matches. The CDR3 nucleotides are TGTGCCAGCAGCCAGGACAGGTTTGGAAACACCATATATTTT. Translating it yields CASSQDRFGNTIYF.

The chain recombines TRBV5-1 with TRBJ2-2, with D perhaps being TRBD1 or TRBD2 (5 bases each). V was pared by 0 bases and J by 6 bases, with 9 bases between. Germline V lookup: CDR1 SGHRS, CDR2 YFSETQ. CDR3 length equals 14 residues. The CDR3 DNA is TGCGCCAGCAGCTTGGAGGGGACGGCCGGGGAGCTGTTTTTT. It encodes CASSLEGTAGELFF.

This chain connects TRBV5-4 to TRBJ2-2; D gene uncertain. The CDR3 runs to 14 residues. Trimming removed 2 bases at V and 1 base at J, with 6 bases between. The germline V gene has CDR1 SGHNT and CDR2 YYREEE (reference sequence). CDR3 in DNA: TGTGCCAGCAGCTTCGGCTTGAACACCGGGGAGCTGTTTTTT. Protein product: CASSFGLNTGELFF.

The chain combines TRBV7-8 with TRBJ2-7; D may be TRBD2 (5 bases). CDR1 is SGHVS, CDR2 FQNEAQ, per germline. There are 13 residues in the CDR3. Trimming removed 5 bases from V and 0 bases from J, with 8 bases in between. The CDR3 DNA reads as TGTGCCAGCAGCCAAACTAGCTCCTACGAGCAGTACTTC. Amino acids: CASSQTSSYEQYF.

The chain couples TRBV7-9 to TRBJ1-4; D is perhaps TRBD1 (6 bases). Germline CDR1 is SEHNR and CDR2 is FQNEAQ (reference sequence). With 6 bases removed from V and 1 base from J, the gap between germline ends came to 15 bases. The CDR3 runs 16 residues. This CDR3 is CASSQSGRGTNEKLFF. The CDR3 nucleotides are TGTGCCAGCAGTCAAAGTGGCAGGGGAACTAATGAAAAACTGTTTTTT.